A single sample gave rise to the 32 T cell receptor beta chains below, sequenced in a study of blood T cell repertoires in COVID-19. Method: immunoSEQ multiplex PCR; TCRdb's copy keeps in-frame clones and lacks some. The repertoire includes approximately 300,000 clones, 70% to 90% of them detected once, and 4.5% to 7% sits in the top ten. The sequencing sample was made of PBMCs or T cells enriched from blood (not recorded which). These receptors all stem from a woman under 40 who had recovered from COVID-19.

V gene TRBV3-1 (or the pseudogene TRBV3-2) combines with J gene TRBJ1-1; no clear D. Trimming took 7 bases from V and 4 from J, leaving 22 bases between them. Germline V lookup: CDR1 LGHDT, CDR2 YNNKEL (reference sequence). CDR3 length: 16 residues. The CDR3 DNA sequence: TGTGCCAGCACCGATAAACAGAAAAGGAAGAGCACTGAAGCTTTCTTT. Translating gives CASTDKQKRKSTEAFF.

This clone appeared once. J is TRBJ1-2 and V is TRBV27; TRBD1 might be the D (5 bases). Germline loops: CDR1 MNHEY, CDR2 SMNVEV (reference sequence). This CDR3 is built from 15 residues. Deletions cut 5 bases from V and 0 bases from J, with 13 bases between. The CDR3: CASSTRGEANYGYTF. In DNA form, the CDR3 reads TGTGCCAGCAGTACGCGGGGCGAAGCTAACTATGGCTACACCTTC.

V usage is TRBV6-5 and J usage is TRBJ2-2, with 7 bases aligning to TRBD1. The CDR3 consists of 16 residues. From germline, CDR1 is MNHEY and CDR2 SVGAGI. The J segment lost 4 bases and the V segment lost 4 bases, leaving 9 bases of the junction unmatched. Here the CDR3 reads CASSFTRDRATGELFF. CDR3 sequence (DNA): TGTGCCAGCAGTTTTACCCGGGACAGAGCCACCGGGGAGCTGTTTTTT.

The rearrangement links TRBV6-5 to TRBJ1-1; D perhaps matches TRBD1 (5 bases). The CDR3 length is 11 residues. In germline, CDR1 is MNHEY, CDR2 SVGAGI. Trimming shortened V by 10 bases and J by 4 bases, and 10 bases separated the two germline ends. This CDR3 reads CATSGGTEAFF. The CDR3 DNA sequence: TGTGCCACCTCCGGGGGCACTGAAGCTTTCTTT.

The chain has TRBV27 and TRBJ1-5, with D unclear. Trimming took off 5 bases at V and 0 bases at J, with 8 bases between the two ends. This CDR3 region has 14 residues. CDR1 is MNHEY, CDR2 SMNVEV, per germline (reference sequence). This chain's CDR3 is CASSEWSSNQPQHF. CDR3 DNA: TGTGCCAGCAGTGAGTGGTCTAGCAATCAGCCCCAGCATTTT.

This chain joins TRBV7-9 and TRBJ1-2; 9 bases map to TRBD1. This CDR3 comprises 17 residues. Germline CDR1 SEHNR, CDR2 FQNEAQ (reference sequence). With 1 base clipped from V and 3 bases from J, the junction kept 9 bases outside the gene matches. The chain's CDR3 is CASSLVGTGMVDYGYTF. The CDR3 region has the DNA TGTGCCAGCAGCTTAGTTGGGACAGGGATGGTTGACTATGGCTACACCTTC.

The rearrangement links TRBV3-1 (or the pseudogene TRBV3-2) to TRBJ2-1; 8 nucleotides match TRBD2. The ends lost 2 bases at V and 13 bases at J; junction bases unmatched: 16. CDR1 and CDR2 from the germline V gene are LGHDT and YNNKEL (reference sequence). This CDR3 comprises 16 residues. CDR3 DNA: TGTGCCAGCAGCCAACCAACGGGGGGGCCCAGCAATGGCCAGTTCTTC. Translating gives CASSQPTGGPSNGQFF.

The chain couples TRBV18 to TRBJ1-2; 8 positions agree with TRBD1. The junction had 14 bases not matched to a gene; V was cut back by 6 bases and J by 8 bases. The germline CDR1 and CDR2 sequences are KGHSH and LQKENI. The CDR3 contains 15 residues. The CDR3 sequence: CASSLKQGDLRGYTF. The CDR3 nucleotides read TGTGCCAGCTCCCTAAAACAGGGGGACCTAAGGGGCTACACCTTC.

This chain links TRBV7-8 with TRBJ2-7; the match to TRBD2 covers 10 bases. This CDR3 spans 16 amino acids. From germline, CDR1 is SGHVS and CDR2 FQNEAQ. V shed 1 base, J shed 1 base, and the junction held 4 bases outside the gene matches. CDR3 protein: CASSLDGSGGSYEQYF. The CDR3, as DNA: TGTGCCAGCAGCTTAGATGGTAGCGGGGGGTCCTACGAGCAGTACTTC.

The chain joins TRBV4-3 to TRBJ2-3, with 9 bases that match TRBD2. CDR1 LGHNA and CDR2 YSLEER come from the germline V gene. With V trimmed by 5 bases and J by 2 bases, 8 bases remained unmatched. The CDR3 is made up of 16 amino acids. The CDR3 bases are TGCGCCAGCAGCTTATACACTAGCGGGCTCACAGATACGCAGTATTTT. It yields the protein CASSLYTSGLTDTQYF.

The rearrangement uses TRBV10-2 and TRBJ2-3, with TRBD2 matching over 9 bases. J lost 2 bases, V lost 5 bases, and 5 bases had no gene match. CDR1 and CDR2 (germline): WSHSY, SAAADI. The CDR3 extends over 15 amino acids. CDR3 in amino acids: CASSSSGGITDTQYF. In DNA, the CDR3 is TGCGCCAGCAGTTCGAGCGGGGGGATCACAGATACGCAGTATTTT.

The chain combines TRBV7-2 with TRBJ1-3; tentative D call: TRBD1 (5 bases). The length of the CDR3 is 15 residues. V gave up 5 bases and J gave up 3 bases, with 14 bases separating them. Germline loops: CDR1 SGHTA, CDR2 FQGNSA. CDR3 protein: CASSTSRQLGNTIYF. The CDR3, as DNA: TGTGCCAGCAGCACCTCAAGACAGCTTGGAAACACCATATATTTT. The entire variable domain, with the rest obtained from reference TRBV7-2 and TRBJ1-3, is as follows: GAGVSQSPSNKVTEKGKDVELRCDPISGHTALYWYRQSLGQGLEFLIYFQGNSAPDKSGLPSDRFSAERTGGSVSTLTIQRTQQEDSAVYLCASSTSRQLGNTIYFGEGSWLTVV.

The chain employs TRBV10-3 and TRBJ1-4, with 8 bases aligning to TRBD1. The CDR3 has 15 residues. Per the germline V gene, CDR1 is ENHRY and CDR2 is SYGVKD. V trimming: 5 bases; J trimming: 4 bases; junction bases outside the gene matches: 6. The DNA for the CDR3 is TGTGCCATCAGTACAGGGGGGACGGGTAATGAAAAACTGTTTTTT. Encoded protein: CAISTGGTGNEKLFF.

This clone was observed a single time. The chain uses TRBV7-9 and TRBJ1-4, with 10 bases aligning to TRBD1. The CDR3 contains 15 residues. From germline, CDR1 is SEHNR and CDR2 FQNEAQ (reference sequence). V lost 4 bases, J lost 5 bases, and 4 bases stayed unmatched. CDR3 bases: TGTGCCAGCAGCTCCTGGACAGGGGGGAATGAAAAACTGTTTTTT. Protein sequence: CASSSWTGGNEKLFF.

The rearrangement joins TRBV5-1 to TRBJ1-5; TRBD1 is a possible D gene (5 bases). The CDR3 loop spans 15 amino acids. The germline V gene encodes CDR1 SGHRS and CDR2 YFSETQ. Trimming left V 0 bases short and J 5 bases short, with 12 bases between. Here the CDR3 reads CASSLDGTLDQPQHF. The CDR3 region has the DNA TGCGCCAGCAGCTTGGATGGGACTTTGGATCAGCCCCAGCATTTT. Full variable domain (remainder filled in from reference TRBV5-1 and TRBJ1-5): KAGVTQTPRYLIKTRGQQVTLSCSPISGHRSVSWYQQTPGQGLQFLFEYFSETQRNKGNFPGRFSGRQFSNSRSEMNVSTLELGDSALYLCASSLDGTLDQPQHFGDGTRLSIL.

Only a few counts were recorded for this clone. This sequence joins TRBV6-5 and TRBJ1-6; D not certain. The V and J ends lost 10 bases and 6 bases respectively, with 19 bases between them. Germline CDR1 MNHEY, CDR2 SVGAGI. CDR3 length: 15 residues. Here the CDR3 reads CATGRVENPNSPLHF. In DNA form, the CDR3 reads TGTGCCACGGGGAGGGTGGAGAACCCTAATTCACCCCTCCACTTT.

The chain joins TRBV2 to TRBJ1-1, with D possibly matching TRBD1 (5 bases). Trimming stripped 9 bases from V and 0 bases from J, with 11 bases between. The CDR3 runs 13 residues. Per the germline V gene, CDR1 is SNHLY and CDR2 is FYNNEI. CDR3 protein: CARGGAMNTEAFF. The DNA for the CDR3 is TGTGCCAGGGGTGGGGCTATGAACACTGAAGCTTTCTTT.

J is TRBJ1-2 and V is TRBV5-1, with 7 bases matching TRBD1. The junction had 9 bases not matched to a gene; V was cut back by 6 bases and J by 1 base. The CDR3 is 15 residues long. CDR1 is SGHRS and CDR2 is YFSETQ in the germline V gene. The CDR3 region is CASTIRTGGNYGYTF. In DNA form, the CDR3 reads TGCGCCAGCACCATCAGGACAGGAGGTAACTATGGCTACACCTTC.

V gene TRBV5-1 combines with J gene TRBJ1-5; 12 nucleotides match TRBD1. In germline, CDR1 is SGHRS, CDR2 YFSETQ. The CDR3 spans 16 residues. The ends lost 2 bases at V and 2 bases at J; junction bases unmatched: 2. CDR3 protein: CASSFGTGGRNQPQHF. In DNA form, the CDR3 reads TGCGCCAGCAGCTTTGGGACAGGGGGCCGCAATCAGCCCCAGCATTTT.

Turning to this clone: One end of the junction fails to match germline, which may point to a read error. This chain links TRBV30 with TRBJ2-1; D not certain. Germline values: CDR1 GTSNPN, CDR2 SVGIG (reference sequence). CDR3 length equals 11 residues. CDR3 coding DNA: TGTGCCTGGAGTGTGGCAGGCCACATCCTCTTC. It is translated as CAWSVAGHILF.

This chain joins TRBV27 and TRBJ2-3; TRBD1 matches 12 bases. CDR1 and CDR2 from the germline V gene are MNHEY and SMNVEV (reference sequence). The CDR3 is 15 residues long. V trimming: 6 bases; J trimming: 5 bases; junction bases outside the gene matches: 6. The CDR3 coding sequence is TGTGCCAGCAGCCGGGACAGGGGGCGCGGAGATACGCAGTATTTT. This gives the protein CASSRDRGRGDTQYF.

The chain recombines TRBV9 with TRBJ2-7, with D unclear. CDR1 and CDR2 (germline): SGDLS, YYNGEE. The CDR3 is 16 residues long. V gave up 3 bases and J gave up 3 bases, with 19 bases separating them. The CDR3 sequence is CASSGAQGARYYEQYF. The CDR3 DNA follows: TGTGCCAGCAGCGGGGCCCAAGGCGCCAGATACTACGAGCAGTACTTC.

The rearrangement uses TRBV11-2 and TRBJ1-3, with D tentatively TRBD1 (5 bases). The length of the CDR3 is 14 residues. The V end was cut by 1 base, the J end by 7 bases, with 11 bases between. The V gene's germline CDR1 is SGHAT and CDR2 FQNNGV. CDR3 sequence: CASSLGGEQNTIYF. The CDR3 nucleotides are TGTGCCAGCAGCTTAGGGGGGGAACAGAACACCATATATTTT.

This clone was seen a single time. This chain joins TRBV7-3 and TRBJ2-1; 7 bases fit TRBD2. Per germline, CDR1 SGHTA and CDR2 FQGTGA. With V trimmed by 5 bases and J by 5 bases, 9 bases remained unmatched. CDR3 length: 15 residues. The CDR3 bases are TGTGCCAGCAGCCCCCTCAGCGGGGAGAACAATGAGCAGTTCTTC. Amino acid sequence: CASSPLSGENNEQFF.

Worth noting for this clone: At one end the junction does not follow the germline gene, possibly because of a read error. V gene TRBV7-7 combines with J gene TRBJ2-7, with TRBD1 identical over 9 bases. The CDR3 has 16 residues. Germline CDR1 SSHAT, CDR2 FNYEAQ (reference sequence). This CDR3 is CASSPLIPGQGYEQYF. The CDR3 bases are TGTGCTAGCAGCCCACTAATCCCGGGACAGGGCTACGAGCAGTACTTC.

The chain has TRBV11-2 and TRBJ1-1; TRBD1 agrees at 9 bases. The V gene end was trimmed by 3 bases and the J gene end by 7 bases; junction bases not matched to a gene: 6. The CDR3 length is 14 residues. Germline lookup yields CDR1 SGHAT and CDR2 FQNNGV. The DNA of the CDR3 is TGTGCCAGCAGCTTCCGACAGGGGGAGGTTGAAGCTTTCTTT. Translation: CASSFRQGEVEAFF.

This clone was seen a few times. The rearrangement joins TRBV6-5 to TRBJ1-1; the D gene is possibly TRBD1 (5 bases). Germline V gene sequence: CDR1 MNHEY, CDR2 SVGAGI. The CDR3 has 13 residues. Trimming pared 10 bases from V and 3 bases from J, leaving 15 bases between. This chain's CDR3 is CATDWGIDTEAFF. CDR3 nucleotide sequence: TGTGCCACCGACTGGGGCATCGACACTGAAGCTTTCTTT.

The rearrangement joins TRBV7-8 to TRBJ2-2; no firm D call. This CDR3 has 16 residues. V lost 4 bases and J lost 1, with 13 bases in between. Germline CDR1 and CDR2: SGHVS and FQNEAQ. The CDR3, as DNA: TGTGCCAGCAGCTCCCTAGGTTTTTTGAACACCGGGGAGCTGTTTTTT. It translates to CASSSLGFLNTGELFF.

The DNA of the CDR3 is TGTGCCAGCAGTTACTCGAGATACAGGAACTATGGCTACACCTTC. Protein: CASSYSRYRNYGYTF. V gene TRBV6-2 or TRBV6-3 combines with J gene TRBJ1-2; perhaps TRBD1 as D (5 bases). CDR3 length equals 15 residues. Germline V gene data show CDR1 as MNHEY and CDR2 as SVGEGT. V lost 0 bases to trimming and J lost 2 bases, with 10 bases between them.

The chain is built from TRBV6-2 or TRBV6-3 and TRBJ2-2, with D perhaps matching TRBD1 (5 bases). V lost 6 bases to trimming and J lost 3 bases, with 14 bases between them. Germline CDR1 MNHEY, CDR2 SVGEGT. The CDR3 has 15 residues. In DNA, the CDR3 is TGTGCCAGCAGCCGGACAACCGCGGACACCGGGGAGCTGTTTTTT. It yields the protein CASSRTTADTGELFF.

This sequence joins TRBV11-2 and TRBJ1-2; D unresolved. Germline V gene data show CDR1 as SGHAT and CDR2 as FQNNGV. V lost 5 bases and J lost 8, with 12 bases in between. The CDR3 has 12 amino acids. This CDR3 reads CASSRNWEGYTF. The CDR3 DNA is TGTGCCAGCAGCCGTAACTGGGAGGGCTACACCTTC. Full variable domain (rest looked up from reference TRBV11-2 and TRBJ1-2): EAGVAQSPRYKIIEKRQSVAFWCNPISGHATLYWYQQILGQGPKLLIQFQNNGVVDDSQLPKDRFSAERLKGVDSTLKIQPAKLEDSAVYLCASSRNWEGYTFGSGTRLTVV.

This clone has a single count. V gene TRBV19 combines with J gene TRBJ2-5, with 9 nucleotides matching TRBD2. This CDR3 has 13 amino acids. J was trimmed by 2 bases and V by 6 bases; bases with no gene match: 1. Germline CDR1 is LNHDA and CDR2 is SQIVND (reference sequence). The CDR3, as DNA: TGTGCCAGTAGGCGGGGGGGTCAAGAGACCCAGTACTTC. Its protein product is CASRRGGQETQYF.